Given below is one T cell receptor (beta chain) in context. Antigen: not known. Brentuximab vedotin exposure varied, and every patient relapsed after autologous stem cell transplantation. Trimming shortened V by 0 bases and J by 6 bases, and 21 bases separated the two germline ends. The CDR3 loop spans 18 amino acids. In germline, CDR1 is SGDLS, CDR2 YYNGEE. The repertoire was sequenced with immunoSEQ multiplex PCR; TCRdb's copy has only in-frame clones and lacks some. The sample lists more than 30,000 clones; about 86% were seen once. This sample stems from a study of PD-1 blockade in classical Hodgkin lymphoma. Across the whole study: Treatment was intravenous nivolumab, 3 mg/kg every 2 weeks, until progression.

Study-wide results and limits: Baseline TCR diversity was reportedly lower in newly diagnosed patients than healthy donors. Newly diagnosed and completely responding patients shared comparable baseline diversity.

This clonotype originated in a human donor with classical Hodgkin lymphoma. This sequence joins TRBV9 and TRBJ1-4, with D possibly matching TRBD1 (6 bases). Here the sequenced sample was peripheral blood mononuclear cells (PBMCs), taken before the second cycle of nivolumab. The CDR3 DNA reads TGTGCCAGCAGCGTAGACCCCACCTCAGGGGAGGGCGATGAAAAACTGTTTTTT. It specifies CASSVDPTSGEGDEKLFF.